A single sample gave rise to the 14 T cell receptor beta chains below, sequenced in a study of T cells in localized non-small cell lung cancer. TCRdb's table, derived via immunoSEQ multiplex PCR, lists solely in-frame clones and lacks some. Of over a thousand clones listed, approximately 24% are singletons. The sequenced sample was normal lung tissue next to the tumor, obtained before any cancer treatment. The receptors shown here come from a male donor at least 60 years old with stage I lung adenocarcinoma.

This clone qualifies as large (0.1 to 1%). This sequence joins TRBV9 and TRBJ2-5, with 9 nucleotides matching TRBD1. The CDR3 is 15 amino acids. V lost 5 bases to trimming and J lost 5 bases; unmatched junction nucleotides: 10. CDR1 and CDR2 (germline): SGDLS, YYNGEE. CDR3 DNA: TGTGCCAGCAGTGCAACTGGACAGGGGATGGAGACCCAGTACTTC. Its protein is CASSATGQGMETQYF.

The V and J genes are TRBV6-8 and TRBJ2-1; TRBD2 aligns across 11 bases. CDR3 length: 12 amino acids. Germline-derived CDR1 and CDR2 are MNHGY and SAAAGT. Germline trimming cut 6 bases from V and 12 bases from J; bases unmatched to any gene: 4. The CDR3 region has the DNA TGTGCCAGCAGATCACTAGCGGGAGCGCAGTTCTTC. It translates to CASRSLAGAQFF.

The J gene is TRBJ1-2, the V gene TRBV12-5; D is undetermined. Per germline, CDR1 LGHNT and CDR2 FRNRAP. CDR3 length: 14 residues. Deletions cut 2 bases from V and 2 bases from J, with 9 bases between. CDR3 DNA sequence: TGTGCTAGTGGTTTGAGAGAGGGAAACTATGGCTACACCTTC. It encodes CASGLREGNYGYTF.

This sequence joins TRBV6-8 and TRBJ1-2; TRBD1 matches at 8 bases. Trimming at V came to 10 bases and at J to 6 bases, leaving 10 bases not matched to a gene. CDR1 and CDR2 (germline): MNHGY, SAAAGT. The CDR3 consists of 13 residues. CDR3 protein: CATRGTGGDGYTF. The CDR3 DNA sequence: TGTGCCACCCGCGGGACAGGAGGAGATGGCTACACCTTC.

This clone was counted a few times. The rearrangement links TRBV5-1 to TRBJ2-3, with TRBD2 matching 7 bases. CDR1 and CDR2 (germline): SGHRS, YFSETQ. V lost 1 base, J lost 2 bases, and 13 bases stayed unmatched. CDR3 length equals 18 residues. CDR3 residues: CASSLSPPAGATTDTQYF. The CDR3 DNA is TGCGCCAGCAGCTTGTCCCCACCCGCGGGAGCTACCACAGATACGCAGTATTTT.

CDR3 region: CASSDLAGGPDTQYF. CDR3 DNA sequence: TGTGCCAGCAGTGACCTAGCGGGGGGGCCAGATACGCAGTATTTT. The chain employs TRBV6-8 and TRBJ2-3; 12 positions agree with TRBD2. V dropped 5 bases and J dropped 4; count of bases not matched to a gene: 4. This CDR3 spans 15 amino acids. Per germline, CDR1 MNHGY and CDR2 SAAAGT.

The CDR3 bases are TGTGCCAGCAGCCTGGTGGTGTCGCCAGATACGCAGTATTTT. This codes for CASSLVVSPDTQYF. The chain joins TRBV11-3 to TRBJ2-3; D unresolved. Germline loops: CDR1 SGHNT, CDR2 YENEEA. The CDR3 extends over 14 amino acids. V dropped 5 bases and J dropped 4 bases, with 13 bases sitting between them.

V gene TRBV11-3 combines with J gene TRBJ1-3, with a tentative D call TRBD1 (6 bases). Trimming pared 5 bases from V and 0 bases from J, leaving 17 bases between. This CDR3 spans 17 amino acids. The germline V gene encodes CDR1 SGHNT and CDR2 YENEEA. The CDR3 bases are TGTGCCAGCAGCCATCCGGACAGTCGCCACTCTGGAAACACCATATATTTT. Protein sequence: CASSHPDSRHSGNTIYF.

V is TRBV18 and J is TRBJ1-6; possibly TRBD1 for D (5 bases). The CDR3 loop spans 14 amino acids. Per the germline V gene, CDR1 is KGHSH and CDR2 is LQKENI. V was cut by 6 bases and J by 10 bases, with 16 bases left in between. The CDR3 nucleotides read TGTGCCAGCTCGTCACAGGACACGGGATCACCCCTCCACTTT. Protein sequence: CASSSQDTGSPLHF.

By frequency in the sample, this clone is medium-sized. The V and J genes are TRBV11-3 and TRBJ2-5; 7 bases line up with TRBD1. The germline V gene encodes CDR1 SGHNT and CDR2 YENEEA. This CDR3 has 14 amino acids. V lost 5 bases to trimming and J lost 5 bases; unmatched junction nucleotides: 8. The CDR3, as DNA: TGTGCCAGCAGCCTCTGGGGCAGGGGGGAGACCCAGTACTTC. Protein: CASSLWGRGETQYF.

The V call is TRBV11-3, the J call TRBJ2-2; tentative D call: TRBD2 (6 bases). V gave up 1 base and J gave up 7 bases, with 10 bases separating them. CDR1 is SGHNT, CDR2 YENEEA, per germline. CDR3 length: 14 amino acids. The CDR3, as DNA: TGTGCCAGCAGCTTAGGCCGGAGGGACGGGGAGCTGTTTTTT. Translation gives CASSLGRRDGELFF. Using reference TRBV11-3 and TRBJ2-2 for the parts outside the CDR3, the full variable domain is EAGVVQSPRYKIIEKKQPVAFWCNPISGHNTLYWYLQNLGQGPELLIRYENEEAVDDSQLPKDRFSAERLKGVDSTLKIQPAELGDSAVYLCASSLGRRDGELFFGEGSRLTVL.

The chain carries TRBV19 and TRBJ1-5; 12 nucleotides agree with TRBD1. With V trimmed by 4 bases and J by 3 bases, 10 bases remained unmatched. The CDR3 totals 18 residues. CDR1 is LNHDA and CDR2 is SQIVND in the germline V gene (reference sequence). Here the CDR3 reads CASSKLGTGGGFNQPQHF. The CDR3 DNA follows: TGTGCCAGTAGTAAGTTGGGGACAGGGGGCGGTTTCAATCAGCCCCAGCATTTT.

This clone was counted a few times. V gene TRBV11-3 combines with J gene TRBJ2-2, with 7 bases identical to TRBD1. This CDR3 region has 15 residues. The junction had 5 bases not matched to a gene; V was cut back by 3 bases and J by 4 bases. The germline CDR1 and CDR2 sequences are SGHNT and YENEEA. DNA of the CDR3: TGTGCCAGCAGCTTGACAGGGCGAGGCACCGGGGAGCTGTTTTTT. Amino acid sequence: CASSLTGRGTGELFF.

This chain joins TRBV7-4 and TRBJ2-4; TRBD2 matches at 8 bases. J gave up 8 bases and V 2 bases, and 8 bases lay outside the gene matches. The length of the CDR3 is 15 residues. Germline V CDR1 and CDR2: SGHVT, SQSDAQ. CDR3 DNA: TGTGCCAGCAGCTTAACGGGAGGGCCGACGCACATTCAGTACTTC. Translating it yields CASSLTGGPTHIQYF.